This T cell receptor beta chain was recorded in a study of control samples from healthy donors and cancer patients. Produced via immunoSEQ multiplex PCR; TCRdb's table is partial and in-frame only. Here the sample spans about 63,000 clones, approximately 85% being singletons. Trimming stripped 0 bases from V and 2 bases from J, with 16 bases between. Germline V gene sequence: CDR1 KGHSH, CDR2 LQKENI. This CDR3 spans 18 amino acids. The sequencing input was blood. The origin of this receptor is a man aged 35 to 55 in good health. The chain couples TRBV18 to TRBJ1-4; D is possibly TRBD1 (5 bases). The CDR3 DNA follows: TGTGCCAGCTCACCACCGGGGGTTCAAGGGCCGACTAATGAAAAACTGTTTTTT. Its translation is CASSPPGVQGPTNEKLFF. Full variable domain (remainder filled in from reference TRBV18 and TRBJ1-4): NAGVMQNPRHLVRRRGQEARLRCSPMKGHSHVYWYRQLPEEGLKFMVYLQKENIIDESGMPKERFSAEFPKEGPSILRIQQVVRGDSAAYFCASSPPGVQGPTNEKLFFGSGTQLSVL.